This TCR beta chain was documented in a study of shared clonotypes between healthy human individuals. Study-wide background: Aged 18 to 49, the donors were two women and three men.

Findings and limits, study-wide: Sample collection involved blood only; tissue repertoires are likely different. Having only a few donors restricted how much genetic and exposure-history diversity was captured. Approximately 5% was the fraction of naive CD4 clonotypes found shared across four donors.

A remark on this clone: Its antigen is as yet unknown.

Only in-frame clones appear in the TCRdb table, and some are missing; sequencing was by immunoSEQ multiplex PCR. This sample carries some 2,500,000 clones, about nine tenths of them seen once, and the ten largest clones take 0.37%. Source material: naive CD4+ T cells from PBMCs. The subset: CD45RA+ positively selected. The clonotype comes from a man between 18 and 29 years old in good health. Some clones in this sample may be carry-over from other donors' samples.

CDR3 in DNA: TGTGCCATCAGTGACCCTCCGGGACTAGCGGGTGGGTCCACAGATACGCAGTATTTT. Protein product: CAISDPPGLAGGSTDTQYF. V is TRBV10-3 and J is TRBJ2-3; 12 bases line up with TRBD2. V shed 3 bases and J 2 bases; nucleotides not matched to a gene: 12. This CDR3 has 19 residues. Looked up from germline, CDR1 is ENHRY and CDR2 is SYGVKD.